This T cell receptor (beta chain) comes out of a study of blood T cell repertoires in COVID-19. V was cut by 2 bases and J by 0 bases, with 11 bases left in between. CDR1 and CDR2 (germline): SGHDT, YYEEEE. The CDR3 has 16 residues. Data came from immunoSEQ multiplex PCR; TCRdb stores just in-frame clones and leaves some out. The profile covers about 340,000 clones, with around 80% appearing a single time and approximately 3% taken by the ten largest. This TCR derives from a man aged 25 to 40 with active or convalescent COVID-19. Sequences were obtained from peripheral blood. The chain uses TRBV5-6 and TRBJ2-2, with D maybe TRBD2 (7 bases). The CDR3 bases are TGTGCCAGCAGCTTTTGGGGGGGCCCGAACACCGGGGAGCTGTTTTTT. It is translated as CASSFWGGPNTGELFF.